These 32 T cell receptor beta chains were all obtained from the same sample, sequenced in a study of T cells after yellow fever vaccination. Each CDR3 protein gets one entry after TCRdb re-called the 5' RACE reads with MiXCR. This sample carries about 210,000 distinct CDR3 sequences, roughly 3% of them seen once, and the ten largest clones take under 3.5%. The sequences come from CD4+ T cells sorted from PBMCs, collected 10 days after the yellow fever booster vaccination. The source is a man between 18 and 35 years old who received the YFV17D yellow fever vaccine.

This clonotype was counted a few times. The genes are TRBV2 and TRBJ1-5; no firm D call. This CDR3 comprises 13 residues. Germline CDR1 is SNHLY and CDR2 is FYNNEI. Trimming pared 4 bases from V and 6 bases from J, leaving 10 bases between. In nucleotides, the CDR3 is TGTGCCAGCAGTGGTAGGGAGAGTCAGCCCCAGCATTTT. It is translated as CASSGRESQPQHF.

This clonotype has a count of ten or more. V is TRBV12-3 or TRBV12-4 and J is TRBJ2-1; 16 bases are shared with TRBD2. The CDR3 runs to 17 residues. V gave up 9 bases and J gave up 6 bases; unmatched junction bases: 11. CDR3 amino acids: CASLPGLAGGVGNEQFF. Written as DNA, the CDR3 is TGTGCCAGTCTGCCGGGACTAGCGGGGGGGGTAGGCAATGAGCAGTTCTTC.

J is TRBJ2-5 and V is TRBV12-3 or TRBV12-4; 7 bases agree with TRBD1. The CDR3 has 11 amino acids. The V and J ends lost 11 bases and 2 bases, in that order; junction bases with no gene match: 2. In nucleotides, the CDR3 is TGTGCCTCACAGGGGCAAGAGACCCAGTACTTC. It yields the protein CASQGQETQYF.

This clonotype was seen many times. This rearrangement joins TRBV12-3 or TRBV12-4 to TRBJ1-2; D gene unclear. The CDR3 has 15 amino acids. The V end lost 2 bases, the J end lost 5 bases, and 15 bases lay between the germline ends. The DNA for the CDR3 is TGTGCCAGCAGTTTACTGTCAGTTGGAGGGTATGGCTACACCTTC. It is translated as CASSLLSVGGYGYTF.

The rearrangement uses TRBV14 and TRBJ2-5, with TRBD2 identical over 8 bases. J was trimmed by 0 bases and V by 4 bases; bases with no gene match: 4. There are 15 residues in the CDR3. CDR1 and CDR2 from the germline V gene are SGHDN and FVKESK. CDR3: CASSPGLAYQETQYF. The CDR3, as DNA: TGTGCCAGCAGCCCTGGACTAGCCTACCAAGAGACCCAGTACTTC.

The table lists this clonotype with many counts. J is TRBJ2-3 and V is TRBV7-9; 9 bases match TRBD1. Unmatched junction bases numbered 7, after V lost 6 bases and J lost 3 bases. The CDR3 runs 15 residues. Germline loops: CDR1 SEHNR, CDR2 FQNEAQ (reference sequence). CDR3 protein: CASRSGTGSTDTQYF. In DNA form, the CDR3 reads TGTGCCAGCAGATCCGGGACAGGGTCGACAGATACGCAGTATTTT.

The CDR3 DNA reads as TGTGCCAGCAGCCTCCAGGGGAGTACCTACGAGCAGTACTTC. Protein sequence: CASSLQGSTYEQYF. V usage is TRBV7-2 and J usage is TRBJ2-7; a weak D match, TRBD1 (6 bases). The CDR3 length is 14 residues. Trimming removed 5 bases at V and 2 bases at J, with 13 bases between. The V gene's germline CDR1 is SGHTA and CDR2 FQGNSA.

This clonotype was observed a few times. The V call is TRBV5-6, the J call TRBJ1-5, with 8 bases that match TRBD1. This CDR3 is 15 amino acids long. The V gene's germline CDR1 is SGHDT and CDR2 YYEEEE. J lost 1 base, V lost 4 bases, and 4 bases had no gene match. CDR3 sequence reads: CASSHRDRSNQPQHF. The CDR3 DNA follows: TGTGCCAGCAGCCACCGGGACAGGAGCAATCAGCCCCAGCATTTT.

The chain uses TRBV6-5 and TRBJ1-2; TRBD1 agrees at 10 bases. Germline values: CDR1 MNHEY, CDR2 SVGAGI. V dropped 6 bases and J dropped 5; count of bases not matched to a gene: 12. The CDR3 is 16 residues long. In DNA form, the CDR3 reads TGTGCCAGCAGCGACAGGGGGCCCTCCTTTCATTATGGCTACACCTTC. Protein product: CASSDRGPSFHYGYTF.

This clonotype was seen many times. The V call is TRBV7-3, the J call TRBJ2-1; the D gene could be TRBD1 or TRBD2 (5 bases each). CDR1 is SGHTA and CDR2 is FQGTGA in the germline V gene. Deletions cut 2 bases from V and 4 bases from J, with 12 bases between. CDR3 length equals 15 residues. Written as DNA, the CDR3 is TGTGCCAGCAGCTTAGGGGGAGTTGAGTACAATGAGCAGTTCTTC. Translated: CASSLGGVEYNEQFF.

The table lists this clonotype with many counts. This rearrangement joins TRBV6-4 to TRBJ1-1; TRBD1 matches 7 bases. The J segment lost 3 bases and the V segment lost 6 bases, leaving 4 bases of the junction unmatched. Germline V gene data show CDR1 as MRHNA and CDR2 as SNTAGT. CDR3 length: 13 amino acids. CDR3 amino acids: CASRARGDTEAFF. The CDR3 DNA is TGTGCCAGCAGGGCCAGGGGGGACACTGAAGCTTTCTTT.

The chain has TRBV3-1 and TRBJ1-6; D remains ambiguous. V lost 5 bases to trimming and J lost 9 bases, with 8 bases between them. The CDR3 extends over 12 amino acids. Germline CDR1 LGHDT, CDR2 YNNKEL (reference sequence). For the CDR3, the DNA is TGTGCCAGCAGCGCGTACGGTTCACCCCTCCACTTT. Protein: CASSAYGSPLHF.

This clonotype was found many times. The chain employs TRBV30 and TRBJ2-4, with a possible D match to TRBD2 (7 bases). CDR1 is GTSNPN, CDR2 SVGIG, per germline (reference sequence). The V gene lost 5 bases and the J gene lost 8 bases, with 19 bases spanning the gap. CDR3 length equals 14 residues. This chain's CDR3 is CAWWAGRGLHIQYF. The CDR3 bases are TGTGCCTGGTGGGCAGGGAGGGGGTTACACATTCAGTACTTC.

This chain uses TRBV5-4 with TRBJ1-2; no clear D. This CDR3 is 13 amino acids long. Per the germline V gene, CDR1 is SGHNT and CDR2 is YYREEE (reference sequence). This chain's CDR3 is CGCSFGPDYGYTF. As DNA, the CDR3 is TGTGGCTGCAGCTTCGGACCCGACTATGGCTACACCTTC. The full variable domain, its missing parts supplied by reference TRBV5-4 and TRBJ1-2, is ETGVTQSPTHLIKTRGQQVTLRCSSQSGHNTVSWYQQALGQGPQFIFQYYREEENGRGNFPPRFSGLQFPNYSSELNVNALELDDSALYLCGCSFGPDYGYTFGSGTRLTVV.

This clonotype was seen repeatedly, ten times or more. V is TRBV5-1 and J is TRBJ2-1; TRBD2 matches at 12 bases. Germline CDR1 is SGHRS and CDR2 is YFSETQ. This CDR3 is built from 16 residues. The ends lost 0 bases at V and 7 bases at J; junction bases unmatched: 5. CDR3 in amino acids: CASSLAPSGGANEQFF. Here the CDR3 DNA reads TGCGCCAGCAGCTTGGCCCCTAGCGGGGGGGCAAATGAGCAGTTCTTC.

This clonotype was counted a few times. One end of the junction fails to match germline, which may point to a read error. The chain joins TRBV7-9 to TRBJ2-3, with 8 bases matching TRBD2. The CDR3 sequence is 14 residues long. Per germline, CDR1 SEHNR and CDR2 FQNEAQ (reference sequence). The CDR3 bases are TGTGCCAGCAGCTCCCGGGGGGGCCTAGATAAGCAGTATTTT. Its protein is CASSSRGGLDKQYF. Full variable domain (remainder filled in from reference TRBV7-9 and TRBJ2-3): DTGVSQNPRHKITKRGQNVTFRCDPISEHNRLYWYRQTLGQGPEFLTYFQNEAQLEKSRLLSDRFSAERPKGSFSTLEIQRTEQGDSAMYLCASSSRGGLDKQYFGPGTRLTVL.

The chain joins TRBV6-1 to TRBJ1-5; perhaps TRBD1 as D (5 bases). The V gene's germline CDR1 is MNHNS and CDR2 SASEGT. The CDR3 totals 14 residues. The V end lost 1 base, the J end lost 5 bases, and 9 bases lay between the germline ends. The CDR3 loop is CASSEDRLYQPQHF. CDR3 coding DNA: TGTGCCAGCAGTGAAGACAGGTTGTATCAGCCCCAGCATTTT.

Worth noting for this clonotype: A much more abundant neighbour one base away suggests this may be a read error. CDR3 in amino acids: CASSLVGSGGDTEYF. The CDR3 bases are TGTGCCAGCAGCTTAGTTGGTAGCGGAGGAGATACGGAGTATTTT. This chain joins TRBV11-2 and TRBJ2-3; TRBD2 is a possible D gene (6 bases). The CDR3 totals 15 residues. Per germline, CDR1 SGHAT and CDR2 FQNNGV. The full variable domain, in which reference TRBV11-2 and TRBJ2-3 provide the parts outside the CDR3, is EAGVAQSPRYKIIEKRQSVAFWCNPISGHATLYWYQQILGQGPKLLIQFQNNGVVDDSQLPKDRFSAERLKGVDSTLKIQPAKLEDSAVYLCASSLVGSGGDTEYFGPGTRLTVL.

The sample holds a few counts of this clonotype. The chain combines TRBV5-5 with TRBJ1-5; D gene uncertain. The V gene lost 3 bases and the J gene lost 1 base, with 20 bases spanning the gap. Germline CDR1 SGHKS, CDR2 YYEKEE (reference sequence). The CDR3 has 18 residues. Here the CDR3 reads CASSSGRTVLGSNQPQHF. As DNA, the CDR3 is TGTGCCAGCAGCTCCGGACGGACTGTCCTGGGGAGCAATCAGCCCCAGCATTTT.

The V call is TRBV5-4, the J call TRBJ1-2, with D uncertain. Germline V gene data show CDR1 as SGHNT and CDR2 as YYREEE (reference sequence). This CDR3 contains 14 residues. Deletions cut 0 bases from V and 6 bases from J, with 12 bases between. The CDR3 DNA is TGTGCCAGCAGCTTGGAGAGGCTGTCGGATGGCTACACCTTC. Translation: CASSLERLSDGYTF.

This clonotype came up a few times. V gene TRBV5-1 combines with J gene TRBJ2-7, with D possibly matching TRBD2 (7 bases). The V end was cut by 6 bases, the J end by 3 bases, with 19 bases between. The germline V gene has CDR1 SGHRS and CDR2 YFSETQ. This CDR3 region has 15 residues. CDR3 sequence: CASTLIGEGVYEQYF. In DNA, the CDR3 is TGCGCCAGCACCCTAATTGGGGAGGGGGTCTACGAGCAGTACTTC.

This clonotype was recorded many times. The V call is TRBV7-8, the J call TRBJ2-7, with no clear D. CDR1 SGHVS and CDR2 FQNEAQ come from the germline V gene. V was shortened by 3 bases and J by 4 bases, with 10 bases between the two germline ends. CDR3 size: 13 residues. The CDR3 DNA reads TGTGCCAGCAGCTTTTTAGAGCCGTACGAGCAGTACTTC. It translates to CASSFLEPYEQYF.

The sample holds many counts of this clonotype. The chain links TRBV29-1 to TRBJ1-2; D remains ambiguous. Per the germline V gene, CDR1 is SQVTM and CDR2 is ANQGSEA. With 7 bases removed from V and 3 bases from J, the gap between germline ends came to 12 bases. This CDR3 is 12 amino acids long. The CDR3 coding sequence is TGCAGCGCTCGCGGGCCTGACTATGGCTACACCTTC. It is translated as CSARGPDYGYTF.

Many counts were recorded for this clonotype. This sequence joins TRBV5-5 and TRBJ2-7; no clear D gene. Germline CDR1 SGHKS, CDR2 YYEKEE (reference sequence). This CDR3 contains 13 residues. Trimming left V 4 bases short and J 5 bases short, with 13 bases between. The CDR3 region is CASSPWDRDEQYF. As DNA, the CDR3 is TGTGCCAGCAGCCCTTGGGATCGGGACGAGCAGTACTTC.

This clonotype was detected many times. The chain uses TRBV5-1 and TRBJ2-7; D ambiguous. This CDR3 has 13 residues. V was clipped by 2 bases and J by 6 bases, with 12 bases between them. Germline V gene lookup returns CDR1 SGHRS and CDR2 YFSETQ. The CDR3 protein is CASSFTPGGEQYV. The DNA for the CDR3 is TGCGCCAGCAGCTTTACACCCGGCGGCGAGCAGTACGTC.

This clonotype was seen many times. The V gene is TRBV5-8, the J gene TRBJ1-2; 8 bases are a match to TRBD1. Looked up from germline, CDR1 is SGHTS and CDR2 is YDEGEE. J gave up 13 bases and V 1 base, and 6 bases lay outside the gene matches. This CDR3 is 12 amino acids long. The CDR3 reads CASSLSGQDSTF. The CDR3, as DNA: TGTGCCAGCAGCTTGTCGGGACAGGACTCCACCTTC.

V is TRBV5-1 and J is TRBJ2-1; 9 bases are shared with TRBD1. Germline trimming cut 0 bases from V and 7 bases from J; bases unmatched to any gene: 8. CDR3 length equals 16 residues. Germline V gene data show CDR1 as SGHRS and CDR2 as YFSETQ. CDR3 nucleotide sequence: TGCGCCAGCAGCTTGGCTCCGGGACAGGGTACGAATGAGCAGTTCTTC. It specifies CASSLAPGQGTNEQFF. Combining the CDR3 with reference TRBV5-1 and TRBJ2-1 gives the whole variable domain KAGVTQTPRYLIKTRGQQVTLSCSPISGHRSVSWYQQTPGQGLQFLFEYFSETQRNKGNFPGRFSGRQFSNSRSEMNVSTLELGDSALYLCASSLAPGQGTNEQFFGPGTRLTVL.

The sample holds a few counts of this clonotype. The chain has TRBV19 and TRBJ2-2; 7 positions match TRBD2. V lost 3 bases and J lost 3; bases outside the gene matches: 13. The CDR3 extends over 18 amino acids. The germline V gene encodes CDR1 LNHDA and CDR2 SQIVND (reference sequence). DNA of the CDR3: TGTGCCAGTAGTATTAAGAAAGGCCTAGCGGAAGACACCGGGGAGCTGTTTTTT. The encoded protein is CASSIKKGLAEDTGELFF.

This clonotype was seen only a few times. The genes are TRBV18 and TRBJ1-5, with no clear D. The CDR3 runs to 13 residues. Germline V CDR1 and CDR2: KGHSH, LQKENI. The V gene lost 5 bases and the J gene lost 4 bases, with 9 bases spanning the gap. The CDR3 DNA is TGTGCCAGCTCAGCGGACGGTAATCAGCCCCAGCATTTT. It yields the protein CASSADGNQPQHF.

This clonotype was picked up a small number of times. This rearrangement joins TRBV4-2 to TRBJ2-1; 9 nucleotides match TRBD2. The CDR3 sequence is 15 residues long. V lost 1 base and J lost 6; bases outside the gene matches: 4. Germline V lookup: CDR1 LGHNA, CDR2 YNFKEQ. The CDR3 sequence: CASSQARGGLNEQFF. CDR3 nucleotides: TGTGCCAGCAGCCAAGCGCGGGGGGGCCTCAATGAGCAGTTCTTC.

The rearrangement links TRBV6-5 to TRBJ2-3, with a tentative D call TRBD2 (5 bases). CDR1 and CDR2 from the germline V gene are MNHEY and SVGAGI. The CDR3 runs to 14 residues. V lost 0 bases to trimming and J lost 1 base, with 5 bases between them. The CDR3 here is CASSYSRGTDTQYF. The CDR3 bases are TGTGCCAGCAGTTACTCGAGGGGCACAGATACGCAGTATTTT.

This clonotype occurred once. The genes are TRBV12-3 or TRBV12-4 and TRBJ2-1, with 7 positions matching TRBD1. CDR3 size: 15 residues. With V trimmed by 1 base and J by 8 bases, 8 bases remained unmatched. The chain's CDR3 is CASSLDRQGTDEQFF. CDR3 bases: TGTGCCAGCAGTTTAGACCGACAGGGTACTGATGAGCAGTTCTTC.